One sample yielded the 31 T cell receptor beta chains listed below, sequenced in a study of blood T cell repertoires in COVID-19. TCRdb's table, derived via immunoSEQ multiplex PCR, lists solely in-frame clones and lacks some. The sample lists about 180,000 clones, 88% occurring once. Material: peripheral blood. Receptors were obtained from a young woman with acute or convalescent COVID-19.

This clone has just one count. Here the CDR3 reads CASTPLRRGEQYF. The CDR3 region has the DNA TGTGCCAGCACCCCCCTTAGGAGGGGCGAGCAGTACTTC. The genes are TRBV11-2 and TRBJ2-7, with D tentatively TRBD2 (6 bases). Germline CDR1 is SGHAT and CDR2 is FQNNGV. Trimming stripped 7 bases from V and 6 bases from J, with 16 bases between. The CDR3 totals 13 residues.

J is TRBJ2-7 and V is TRBV6-6; 12 bases map to TRBD2. V shed 7 bases, J shed 7 bases, and the junction held 11 bases outside the gene matches. This CDR3 contains 15 residues. CDR1 is MNHNY and CDR2 is SVGAGI in the germline V gene (reference sequence). The DNA of the CDR3 is TGTGCCAGCAACCCGACTAGCGGGAGTATTAGGGAGCAGTACTTC. Translated: CASNPTSGSIREQYF.

V is TRBV6-5 and J is TRBJ2-7; D perhaps matches TRBD2 (5 bases). CDR3 length: 13 amino acids. Germline assignment: CDR1 MNHEY and CDR2 SVGAGI. V was cut by 6 bases and J by 3 bases, with 12 bases left in between. CDR3: CASSRTEGYEQYF. The CDR3 region has the DNA TGTGCCAGCAGCCGGACTGAAGGCTACGAGCAGTACTTC.

V usage is TRBV11-3 and J usage is TRBJ1-2, with 7 nucleotides matching TRBD1. The trim removed 3 bases at V and 2 bases at J, leaving 6 bases unmatched. The CDR3 length is 15 residues. The germline CDR1 and CDR2 sequences are SGHNT and YENEEA. CDR3 bases: TGTGCCAGCAGCTTTGGGACAGCTACCAACTATGGCTACACCTTC. This gives the protein CASSFGTATNYGYTF.

V and J are TRBV5-1 and TRBJ1-1; D not certain. Germline V gene lookup returns CDR1 SGHRS and CDR2 YFSETQ. The CDR3 runs 14 residues. The germline V and J ends were trimmed by 3 bases and 0 bases, with 9 bases remaining between them. CDR3 sequence: CASSWRSMNTEAFF. CDR3 DNA: TGCGCCAGCAGCTGGAGGAGCATGAACACTGAAGCTTTCTTT. Full variable domain (outside the CDR3, taken from reference TRBV5-1 and TRBJ1-1): KAGVTQTPRYLIKTRGQQVTLSCSPISGHRSVSWYQQTPGQGLQFLFEYFSETQRNKGNFPGRFSGRQFSNSRSEMNVSTLELGDSALYLCASSWRSMNTEAFFGQGTRLTVV.

The chain uses TRBV4-2 and TRBJ2-2; 11 bases map to TRBD2. The V gene's germline CDR1 is LGHNA and CDR2 YNFKEQ. The CDR3 length is 16 residues. After removal of 2 bases from V and 5 bases from J, the junction contained 4 bases not matched to a gene. CDR3 loop: CASSQLAGGGTGELFF. CDR3 in DNA: TGTGCCAGCAGCCAATTAGCGGGAGGGGGGACCGGGGAGCTGTTTTTT.

This rearrangement joins TRBV9 to TRBJ2-3; TRBD1 aligns across 7 bases. Germline lookup yields CDR1 SGDLS and CDR2 YYNGEE. J gave up 5 bases and V 0 bases, and 9 bases lay outside the gene matches. There are 16 residues in the CDR3. The CDR3 DNA sequence: TGTGCCAGCAGCGTAGCACAGGGAAGGGGGCAAGATACGCAGTATTTT. This codes for CASSVAQGRGQDTQYF.

The V and J genes are TRBV9 and TRBJ2-1; TRBD2 matches at 9 bases. The CDR3 length is 15 residues. Germline trimming cut 5 bases from V and 6 bases from J; bases unmatched to any gene: 9. In germline, CDR1 is SGDLS, CDR2 YYNGEE. CDR3 residues: CASRRNSGSSNEQFF. CDR3 DNA sequence: TGTGCCAGCAGAAGAAATAGCGGGAGCTCCAATGAGCAGTTCTTC.

This rearrangement joins TRBV5-5 to TRBJ2-7, with a tentative D call TRBD1 (6 bases). Looked up from germline, CDR1 is SGHKS and CDR2 is YYEKEE (reference sequence). The CDR3 runs to 14 residues. Trimming removed 4 bases from V and 2 bases from J, with 13 bases in between. The CDR3 DNA reads TGTGCCAGCAGCCCGGACAGCAACCCCTACGAGCAGTACTTC. Protein sequence: CASSPDSNPYEQYF.

The sample holds a few counts of this clone. A read error may account for a junction end that differs from germline. This rearrangement joins TRBV7-7 to TRBJ1-1; no firm D call. CDR1 SSHAT and CDR2 FNYEAQ come from the germline V gene (reference sequence). The CDR3 runs 17 residues. CDR3 protein: CASSFPFGRDSNTEAFF. DNA of the CDR3: TGTGCTAGCAGCTTTCCCTTTGGGAGGGATTCGAACACTGAAGCTTTCTTT.

The V gene is TRBV18, the J gene TRBJ1-1; 9 nucleotides match TRBD1. Germline V gene lookup returns CDR1 KGHSH and CDR2 LQKENI. The trim removed 6 bases at V and 5 bases at J, leaving 10 bases unmatched. This CDR3 is built from 15 residues. The CDR3 DNA reads as TGTGCCAGCTCTCTTACGAGACAGGGGGATACTGAAGCTTTCTTT. As protein: CASSLTRQGDTEAFF. The variable domain in full, with the rest retrieved from reference TRBV18 and TRBJ1-1, is NAGVMQNPRHLVRRRGQEARLRCSPMKGHSHVYWYRQLPEEGLKFMVYLQKENIIDESGMPKERFSAEFPKEGPSILRIQQVVRGDSAAYFCASSLTRQGDTEAFFGQGTRLTVV.

This chain connects TRBV6-6 to TRBJ2-2, with no clear D. V lost 11 bases to trimming and J lost 4 bases, with 14 bases between them. Germline CDR1 and CDR2: MNHNY and SVGAGI (reference sequence). The CDR3 is 13 amino acids. The CDR3 loop reads CASGQHFTGELFF. In DNA form, the CDR3 reads TGTGCCTCAGGTCAGCATTTCACCGGGGAGCTGTTTTTT.

This rearrangement joins TRBV6-1 to TRBJ2-1; D possibly corresponds to TRBD2 (5 bases). V was clipped by 0 bases and J by 6 bases, with 21 bases between them. This CDR3 comprises 18 residues. The germline gives CDR1 MNHNS, CDR2 SASEGT. CDR3 amino acids: CASSEAVPGIWSGNEQFF. The DNA for the CDR3 is TGTGCCAGCAGTGAAGCGGTCCCCGGGATCTGGTCTGGCAATGAGCAGTTCTTC.

The chain joins TRBV18 to TRBJ2-7; TRBD2 is a possible D gene (5 bases). Germline V gene lookup returns CDR1 KGHSH and CDR2 LQKENI. Trimming stripped 4 bases from V and 4 bases from J, with 8 bases between. This CDR3 region has 12 residues. This CDR3 is CASSRSGYEQYF. CDR3 bases: TGTGCCAGCTCACGGAGCGGATACGAGCAGTACTTC.

The chain links TRBV3-1 (or the pseudogene TRBV3-2) to TRBJ2-2; 8 bases match TRBD1. CDR3 size: 16 residues. V dropped 4 bases and J dropped 5; count of bases not matched to a gene: 9. Germline V gives CDR1 LGHDT, CDR2 YNNKEL (reference sequence). CDR3 amino acids: CASSPSRTGYTGELFF. As DNA, the CDR3 is TGTGCCAGCAGCCCATCCCGGACAGGGTATACCGGGGAGCTGTTTTTT.

The V gene is TRBV4-2, the J gene TRBJ1-4, with 7 bases aligning to TRBD1. The CDR3 consists of 13 residues. V gave up 5 bases and J gave up 8 bases; unmatched junction bases: 5. CDR1 is LGHNA and CDR2 is YNFKEQ in the germline V gene. As DNA, the CDR3 is TGTGCCAGCAGCGTTACAGGGGAAGAAAAACTGTTTTTT. Protein: CASSVTGEEKLFF.

The chain couples TRBV6-6 to TRBJ2-7; TRBD1 matches at 8 bases. CDR1 and CDR2 (germline): MNHNY, SVGAGI (reference sequence). The junction had 5 bases not matched to a gene; V was cut back by 6 bases and J by 1 base. This CDR3 region has 14 residues. The DNA for the CDR3 is TGTGCCAGCAGCCGGACAGGGTCGTCCTACGAGCAGTACTTC. Encoded protein: CASSRTGSSYEQYF.

The chain carries TRBV27 and TRBJ2-7; perhaps TRBD1 as D (5 bases). The CDR3 loop spans 13 amino acids. Germline-derived CDR1 and CDR2 are MNHEY and SMNVEV (reference sequence). V lost 4 bases and J lost 6, with 13 bases in between. The CDR3 bases are TGTGCCAGCAGTTCCAGGGATCCCCTCGAGCAGTACTTC. Translating it yields CASSSRDPLEQYF.

The chain links TRBV7-2 to TRBJ2-7; the D gene is possibly TRBD2 (6 bases). CDR1 and CDR2 (germline): SGHTA, FQGNSA. V lost 1 base to trimming and J lost 9 bases, with 13 bases between them. The CDR3 runs to 13 residues. The CDR3 here is CASSLGGVYRQYF. CDR3 coding DNA: TGTGCCAGCAGCTTAGGGGGGGTATACCGGCAGTACTTC. Full variable domain (rest looked up from reference TRBV7-2 and TRBJ2-7): GAGVSQSPSNKVTEKGKDVELRCDPISGHTALYWYRQSLGQGLEFLIYFQGNSAPDKSGLPSDRFSAERTGGSVSTLTIQRTQQEDSAVYLCASSLGGVYRQYFGPGTRLTVT.

This chain joins TRBV6-2 or TRBV6-3 and TRBJ2-1; 7 bases align to TRBD1. V shed 2 bases, J shed 6 bases, and the junction held 16 bases outside the gene matches. CDR1 is MNHEY, CDR2 SVGEGT, per germline. The CDR3 has 18 amino acids. This CDR3 is CASSYVLGRDSGVNEQFF. As DNA, the CDR3 is TGTGCCAGCAGTTACGTTTTGGGCCGGGACAGCGGCGTCAATGAGCAGTTCTTC.

The chain uses TRBV28 and TRBJ1-1, with no clear D. Trimming took off 4 bases at V and 10 bases at J, with 10 bases between the two ends. The CDR3 length is 11 residues. CDR1 is MDHEN, CDR2 SYDVKM, per germline. CDR3 nucleotide sequence: TGTGCCAGCAGTTCCCACCGGGGAGCTTTCTTT. The encoded protein is CASSSHRGAFF.

V gene TRBV4-1 combines with J gene TRBJ2-7; possibly TRBD2 for D (6 bases). The CDR3 has 14 residues. Germline-derived CDR1 and CDR2 are MGHRA and YSYEKL. V was cut by 2 bases and J by 5 bases, with 13 bases left in between. The CDR3 region is CASSQREQLDEQYF. CDR3 DNA: TGCGCCAGCAGCCAACGGGAGCAGTTGGACGAGCAGTACTTC.

The chain couples TRBV2 to TRBJ1-2, with unresolved D. Trimming pared 7 bases from V and 5 bases from J, leaving 14 bases between. This CDR3 comprises 13 residues. Germline V CDR1 and CDR2: SNHLY, FYNNEI. CDR3 sequence (DNA): TGTGCCAGCAAGGAGGGCAGGATGTATGGCTACACCTTC. Translating gives CASKEGRMYGYTF.

The V and J genes are TRBV11-2 and TRBJ2-2, with TRBD1 matching over 7 bases. The V segment lost 6 bases and the J segment 4 bases; nucleotides outside the gene matches: 2. CDR1 is SGHAT, CDR2 FQNNGV, per germline. The CDR3 sequence is 13 residues long. CDR3 DNA sequence: TGTGCCAGCAGGACAGGGTCCACCGGGGAGCTGTTTTTT. It codes for CASRTGSTGELFF.

The chain uses TRBV28 and TRBJ1-2; TRBD1 agrees at 7 bases. With 10 bases clipped from V and 5 bases from J, the junction kept 10 bases outside the gene matches. The CDR3 contains 13 residues. CDR1 and CDR2 from the germline V gene are MDHEN and SYDVKM. CDR3 in amino acids: CATLTGKAYGYTF. The CDR3 DNA is TGTGCCACTCTGACAGGGAAAGCATATGGCTACACCTTC.

This sequence joins TRBV29-1 and TRBJ2-1; D unresolved. The CDR3 is made up of 12 amino acids. V was shortened by 4 bases and J by 6 bases, with 10 bases between the two germline ends. CDR1 is SQVTM, CDR2 ANQGSEA, per germline. This CDR3 reads CSVVVTVNEQFF. CDR3 nucleotide sequence: TGCAGCGTTGTTGTAACTGTCAATGAGCAGTTCTTC.

The chain recombines TRBV5-4 with TRBJ2-7; 11 nucleotides align to TRBD1. The V gene end was trimmed by 0 bases and the J gene end by 3 bases; junction bases not matched to a gene: 5. The V gene's germline CDR1 is SGHNT and CDR2 YYREEE (reference sequence). The CDR3 runs 16 residues. CDR3 residues: CASSLAGGTGGYEQYF. CDR3 DNA sequence: TGTGCCAGCAGCTTGGCAGGTGGGACAGGGGGCTACGAGCAGTACTTC.

This clone was seen just once. The chain employs TRBV5-1 and TRBJ1-5, with TRBD1 as a possible D gene (6 bases). V dropped 4 bases and J dropped 4 bases, with 15 bases sitting between them. Germline assignment: CDR1 SGHRS and CDR2 YFSETQ. The CDR3 covers 15 residues. This chain's CDR3 is CASSAEGGLNQPQHF. CDR3 DNA sequence: TGCGCCAGCAGCGCGGAAGGGGGATTGAATCAGCCCCAGCATTTT.

The J gene is TRBJ2-5, the V gene TRBV3-1 (or the pseudogene TRBV3-2); 10 bases line up with TRBD1. The CDR3 consists of 13 residues. The germline V gene encodes CDR1 LGHDT and CDR2 YNNKEL (reference sequence). V dropped 5 bases and J dropped 5; count of bases not matched to a gene: 2. The DNA for the CDR3 is TGTGCCAGCAGCAGGACAGGGGGGGAGACCCAGTACTTC. It encodes CASSRTGGETQYF.

The V and J genes are TRBV9 and TRBJ1-2, with D perhaps TRBD1 (6 bases). V gave up 4 bases and J gave up 5 bases, with 12 bases separating them. The CDR3 runs 13 residues. CDR1 and CDR2 from the germline V gene are SGDLS and YYNGEE. The CDR3 nucleotides are TGTGCCAGCAGCACAAGAACAGGGTATGGCTACACCTTC. This encodes CASSTRTGYGYTF. Based on the CDR3 plus reference TRBV9 and TRBJ1-2, the full variable domain is DSGVTQTPKHLITATGQRVTLRCSPRSGDLSVYWYQQSLDQGLQFLIQYYNGEERAKGNILERFSAQQFPDLHSELNLSSLELGDSALYFCASSTRTGYGYTFGSGTRLTVV.

V and J are TRBV28 and TRBJ1-2; D is uncertain. Between the trimmed V and J ends, which lost 4 bases and 4 bases, there was a span of 7 bases. There are 12 residues in the CDR3. Germline values: CDR1 MDHEN, CDR2 SYDVKM. DNA for the CDR3: TGTGCCAGCAGTTCAAACGGCTATGGCTACACCTTC. This sequence encodes CASSSNGYGYTF.